Here is one T cell receptor beta chain with its context. The specificity of this receptor is unknown. No base quality information exists; no much larger clone differs at one position. TCR CDR3 regions were amplified from genomic DNA by multiplex PCR using the deep immunoSEQ assay. Extracted genomic DNA from each cell subset was spread evenly across all wells of several immunoSEQ 96-well plates, with each plate serving as a replicate. For sorted subsets, roughly 190 ng of genomic DNA, equivalent to some 33,000 T cell genomes, went into each replicate PCR. The purified libraries were quantified using a Qubit 3.0 fluorometer, sized with a Bioanalyzer 2100, and then quantified again using the KAPA Library Quantification kit. A separate single-read 150-cycle Illumina NextSeq 550 flow cell was used to sequence each immunoSEQ 96-well plate. For the original study's pipeline: Because the immunoSEQ output held only junctional sequences and lacked quality scores, the filtering could not match the filtering applied to full-length reads. Sequences were annotated with PyIR, a Python wrapper for IgBLAST v1.9, using IMGT germline references to assign V/J genes and CDR3. Reads with weak V/J assignments (E-value above 1e-6), missing CDR3, stop codons, out-of-frame junctions, or ambiguous translated residues were removed. V3J clonotypes were defined as sequences sharing an identical inferred V gene, J gene, and CDR3 amino acid sequence. The percentage overlap between two repertoires was calculated by dividing the number of shared unique clonotypes by the size of the smaller repertoire. Richness of each repertoire was evaluated using RTK rarefaction, the Chao1 estimator, and Recon v2.1 estimates of unobserved clonotypes. For all TCRbeta clonotypes obtained by the gDNA method from a handful of donors, generation probabilities were computed with OLGA. The table was pulled from immuneACCESS by TCRdb, which kept in-frame rearrangements only. Such tables lose some clones; where checked, under half of the loss comes from unresolved V genes, and the rest has no known cause. V and J calls and clone size are copied from that table; D and trimming were computed from the DNA. Here the sample has some 2,000,000 clones; 85% to 95% occur a single time. Of the sample, more than 0.1% is held by the ten largest clones.

The data stem from a study of shared clonotypes between healthy human individuals (TCRdb year 2020). Broadly, across the study: A couple of women and three men aged 18 to 49 years were included in the cohort. Per donor, three plates each were used for CD4 naive and CD4 memory, two for CD8 naive, and one for CD8 memory. To estimate repertoire size and how much clonotype sharing occurs between individuals, the study deeply sequenced the blood TCR repertoires of several healthy adults. To increase sequencing depth and limit assay-specific biases, TCR repertoire library preparation and sequencing were carried out by different laboratories using diverse techniques. Per donor, leukapheresis produced somewhere between about 0.94 and 9 billion PBMCs.

Cut back by 0 bases and 6 bases, the V and J ends lie 9 bases apart. Its CDR3 holds 14 amino acids, cysteine through phenylalanine. The DNA shown is the 42-base CDR3, in frame from base 1. CDR1 is given as KGHSH and CDR2 as LQKENI, both from the germline V gene. The donors were healthy, HIV-negative adults with no recently reported acute infections or vaccinations. Every donor was a Caucasian adult residing in Nashville, Tennessee, USA. Magnetic negative selection was used to enrich CD4+ T cells, after which naive cells were positively selected on CD45RA and the negative fraction became the memory subset. Blood was obtained by leukapheresis, after which PBMCs were separated by Ficoll-Histopaque density gradient centrifugation and cryopreserved in liquid nitrogen vapor phase. Analytical flow cytometry was used to check the purity and quantity of every magnetically sorted T cell population. Each sorted fraction had its genomic DNA isolated and then quantified by UV absorbance on a Nanodrop 2000c.

The study at large found these results: Naive subsets generally had larger estimated clonotype richness than memory subsets. Pairwise subsampling indicated that sequencing depth was expected to affect the degree of clonotype sharing among donors. The small number of donors limited the genetic and exposure-history diversity represented. Only blood was sampled, and tissue TCR repertoires likely differ from those in blood. Rarefaction of sorted-subset datasets indicated incomplete sequencing despite the large sequencing depth. Compared with non-shared clonotypes, clonotypes shared by all four sorted-subset donors had higher generation probabilities. When four donors were compared, the shared fraction of clonotypes was about 5.4% for naive CD4, around 4% for naive CD8, 2.3% for memory CD4, and less than 0.5% for memory CD8.

This clonotype was obtained from a man younger than 35 in good health. Sequenced material: naive CD4+ T cells sorted from blood. The intended sense of this specimen's cell subset or site label: CD45RA+ positively selected. The chain links TRBV18 with TRBJ2-1; a confident D gene designation cannot be given. This receptor has the CDR3 CASSPPAQGNEQFF. The nucleotides are TGTGCCAGCTCACCACCGGCCCAAGGCAATGAGCAGTTCTTC.